Sequencing of this T cell receptor beta chain was carried out in a study of cytomegalovirus exposure and HLA in healthy donors. Overall study: The Caucasian-associated ancestry cluster held under 90% of a few hundred genotyped donors.

It was with 60 Vbeta and 13 Jbeta primers that the PCR ran. Profiled with immunoSEQ multiplex PCR; TCRdb holds only in-frame clones, not every one. The table has about 47,000 clones, approximately 65% seen once. Notes on this clone: The antigen is not known.

Study results and limitations: Rare TCR sequences predominated, though certain public TCRs were found in many donors.

The CDR3 is made up of 16 amino acids. Germline CDR1 and CDR2: LNHDA and SQIVND (reference sequence). The ends lost 5 bases at V and 3 bases at J; junction bases unmatched: 9. The genes are TRBV19 and TRBJ2-1, with 8 bases fitting TRBD1. The sequence was obtained from a man aged 25-45 years in good health and CMV-seronegative. Material: PBMCs. The DNA for the CDR3 is TGTGCCAGTAGTGTGGGACAGGAAAATTTCTACAATGAGCAGTTCTTC. Its translation is CASSVGQENFYNEQFF.